This TCR beta chain was sequenced during a study of human T cells and chemical hapten exposure. At least ten counts were recorded for this clonotype. Its antigen is undetermined. The CDR3 contains 16 residues. Trimming removed 3 bases from V and 0 bases from J, with 15 bases in between. Looked up from germline, CDR1 is LGHDT and CDR2 is YNNKEL (reference sequence). Points from the study as a whole: High-frequency TCRs, those above 1 in 1000, stayed the same after DPC sensitization.

This sample's time point: patch test 2, 6 weeks after DPC sensitization. The treatment here: therapeutic diphenylcyclopropenone sensitization with weekly scalp DPC. The library attached unique molecular identifiers to individual cDNA molecules. A single record per CDR3 protein comes from TCRdb applying MiXCR to the RACE reads. Of about 54,000 distinct CDR3 sequences in the sample, just under 10% were seen once. Sequenced material: whole blood, taken in connection with sensitization to the hapten diphenylcyclopropenone (DPC). The receptor comes from a woman between 50 and 59 years old with alopecia areata. Some clones in this sample may be carry-over from other donors' samples. This chain joins TRBV3-1 and TRBJ2-7; D is unclear. This chain's CDR3 is CASSQFISTVSYEQYF. DNA of the CDR3: TGTGCCAGCAGCCAGTTCATATCTACAGTCTCCTACGAGCAGTACTTC.